A selection of T cell receptor beta chains follows, all from one sample in a study of spatial heterogeneity in lung cancer. TCRdb re-called the 5' RACE reads with MiXCR, one entry per CDR3 protein. This table holds some 78,000 distinct CDR3 sequences, approximately 8.1% found once. This sample comprised PBMCs, obtained at surgery. The receptor source for this set is a male donor with early-stage non-small cell lung cancer. Both conserved end residues are part of each CDR3. The D gene is left open where the match is weak.

j_gene: TRBJ1-1
v_gene: TRBV15
d_gene: NA
CDR3aa: CASQRPRTKPFF

j_gene: TRBJ2-7
v_gene: TRBV6-2/TRBV6-3
d_gene: NA
CDR3aa: CASSRDFRHSYEQYF

j_gene: TRBJ2-7
v_gene: TRBV20-1
d_gene: NA
CDR3aa: CSARDTGSVYEQYF

j_gene: TRBJ2-1
v_gene: TRBV2
d_gene: NA
CDR3aa: CASRFGGTYNEQFF

j_gene: TRBJ2-2
v_gene: TRBV11-1
d_gene: NA
CDR3aa: CASSTLWYGELFF

j_gene: TRBJ2-5
v_gene: TRBV2
d_gene: TRBD2
CDR3aa: CASQRERQETQYF

j_gene: TRBJ1-3
v_gene: TRBV20-1
d_gene: TRBD1
CDR3aa: CSAKDRAVGFNTIYF

j_gene: TRBJ1-4
v_gene: TRBV29-1
d_gene: NA
CDR3aa: CSVDKGGANEKLFF

j_gene: TRBJ1-5
v_gene: TRBV24-1
d_gene: NA
CDR3aa: CAIAIRVIEVNQPQHF

j_gene: TRBJ1-2
v_gene: TRBV7-7
d_gene: NA
CDR3aa: CASSLRGRGYTF

j_gene: TRBJ2-3
v_gene: TRBV2
d_gene: NA
CDR3aa: CASGWDSADTQYF

j_gene: TRBJ2-4
v_gene: TRBV2
d_gene: NA
CDR3aa: CASSRRGAKNIQYF

j_gene: TRBJ2-1
v_gene: TRBV15
d_gene: TRBD2
CDR3aa: CATSTLRTSGYNEQFF

j_gene: TRBJ2-7
v_gene: TRBV5-6
d_gene: NA
CDR3aa: CASSARGGGHEQYF

j_gene: TRBJ1-5
v_gene: TRBV5-1
d_gene: TRBD1
CDR3aa: CASSKGTGDLHQPQHF

j_gene: TRBJ2-3
v_gene: TRBV20-1
d_gene: NA
CDR3aa: CSARDLGRSTDTQYF

j_gene: TRBJ1-5
v_gene: TRBV18
d_gene: NA
CDR3aa: CASSPRQGNQPQHF

j_gene: TRBJ1-1
v_gene: TRBV12-3/TRBV12-4
d_gene: TRBD1
CDR3aa: CASSPGQGTEAFF

j_gene: TRBJ1-1
v_gene: TRBV5-1
d_gene: TRBD1
CDR3aa: CASSPTGAETEAFF

j_gene: TRBJ2-6
v_gene: TRBV29-1
d_gene: NA
CDR3aa: CSVAGERAGANVLTF

j_gene: TRBJ2-5
v_gene: TRBV7-2
d_gene: NA
CDR3aa: CASSLGGPEAQYF

j_gene: TRBJ2-1
v_gene: TRBV11-2
d_gene: TRBD2
CDR3aa: CASSLGIFAGGRFEQFF

j_gene: TRBJ2-7
v_gene: TRBV2
d_gene: TRBD2
CDR3aa: CASSEGLAGGSAYEQYF

j_gene: TRBJ1-1
v_gene: TRBV5-1
d_gene: NA
CDR3aa: CASSLTATMNTEAFF

j_gene: TRBJ1-1
v_gene: TRBV5-1
d_gene: NA
CDR3aa: CASSPNPGRTEAFF

j_gene: TRBJ1-1
v_gene: TRBV5-1
d_gene: NA
CDR3aa: CASSLVGQSVAEAFF

j_gene: TRBJ2-7
v_gene: TRBV29-1
d_gene: NA
CDR3aa: CSVEVADSMTVEQYF

j_gene: TRBJ1-6
v_gene: TRBV6-5
d_gene: TRBD1
CDR3aa: CASRGTGENSPLHF

j_gene: TRBJ2-3
v_gene: TRBV10-3
d_gene: TRBD2
CDR3aa: CAISPSLAGGTDTQYF

j_gene: TRBJ1-6
v_gene: TRBV5-1
d_gene: NA
CDR3aa: CASSLEPGDSNGSPLHF

j_gene: TRBJ2-5
v_gene: TRBV5-5
d_gene: TRBD2
CDR3aa: CASSLELAGAETQYF

j_gene: TRBJ2-3
v_gene: TRBV20-1
d_gene: NA
CDR3aa: CSARDEAASTDTQYF

j_gene: TRBJ1-1
v_gene: TRBV20-1
d_gene: NA
CDR3aa: CSARDIGGGEAFF

j_gene: TRBJ1-5
v_gene: TRBV28
d_gene: NA
CDR3aa: CASSSPSENQPQHF

j_gene: TRBJ2-3
v_gene: TRBV20-1
d_gene: NA
CDR3aa: CSARGPGHTTDTQYF

j_gene: TRBJ2-1
v_gene: TRBV15
d_gene: TRBD2
CDR3aa: CATSRDMAGGHYNEQFF

j_gene: TRBJ1-4
v_gene: TRBV2
d_gene: NA
CDR3aa: CASSVIEKLFF

j_gene: TRBJ1-1
v_gene: TRBV20-1
d_gene: NA
CDR3aa: CSARYGNTEAFF